The 8 T cell receptor beta chains below were found in one sample sequenced in a study of cytomegalovirus exposure and HLA in healthy donors. The PCR made use of 60 Vbeta and 13 Jbeta primers. The repertoire was sequenced with immunoSEQ multiplex PCR; TCRdb's copy has only in-frame clones and lacks some. The sample yields 60,000 to 75,000 clones, about 80% seen once. Material: PBMCs. All receptors come from a man between 18 and 29 years old in good health and CMV-seropositive.

In this sample, this clone turned up once. The rearrangement joins TRBV7-8 to TRBJ1-1, with D possibly TRBD1 on 6 matching bases. CDR1 and CDR2 (germline): SGHVS, FQNEAQ. Trimming took 3 bases from V and 3 from J, leaving 14 bases between them. The CDR3 extends over 15 amino acids. The CDR3 sequence: CASSFNYRVHTEAFF. The CDR3 bases are TGTGCCAGCAGCTTCAATTACAGGGTGCACACTGAAGCTTTCTTT.

This rearrangement joins TRBV10-3 to TRBJ2-2, with TRBD1 as a possible D gene (5 bases). The V end was cut by 5 bases, the J end by 0 bases, with 10 bases between. Germline CDR1 ENHRY, CDR2 SYGVKD. This CDR3 spans 15 amino acids. The CDR3 here is CAISPGHSNTGELFF. The CDR3 DNA is TGTGCCATCAGTCCAGGACATTCGAACACCGGGGAGCTGTTTTTT.

CDR3 region: CASSLGGFKQYF. CDR3 DNA sequence: TGTGCCAGCAGTTTAGGAGGGTTCAAGCAGTACTTC. The chain uses TRBV27 and TRBJ2-7, with a tentative D call TRBD2 (6 bases). CDR1 and CDR2 (germline): MNHEY, SMNVEV (reference sequence). V lost 2 bases and J lost 8, with 10 bases in between. This CDR3 comprises 12 residues.

The rearrangement uses TRBV6-5 and TRBJ1-1, with TRBD1 identical over 7 bases. Trimming cost V 8 bases and J 7 bases; bases outside gene matches: 10. The CDR3 extends over 13 amino acids. Germline CDR1 and CDR2: MNHEY and SVGAGI. The DNA of the CDR3 is TGTGCCAGCGGCAATTGGGACAGCCTTGAAGCTTTCTTT. Encoded protein: CASGNWDSLEAFF.

This clone appeared once. This chain uses TRBV6-4 with TRBJ2-1; 10 nucleotides align to TRBD2. Per germline, CDR1 MRHNA and CDR2 SNTAGT. The CDR3 totals 15 residues. Trimming took 2 bases from V and 10 from J; bases not matched to a gene: 8. CDR3 nucleotides: TGTGCCAGCAGTGACGAGAGCGGGGGGGCGAAGGAGCAGTTCTTC. This encodes CASSDESGGAKEQFF.

CDR3 coding DNA: TGTGCCAGCAGCTTAGTACTGGGAGGTCAAGCTTTCTTT. Translating gives CASSLVLGGQAFF. This rearrangement joins TRBV7-9 to TRBJ1-1; D is ambiguous. Trimming took off 1 base at V and 9 bases at J, with 12 bases between the two ends. Germline CDR1 reads SEHNR; CDR2 reads FQNEAQ (reference sequence). This CDR3 contains 13 residues.

The CDR3 reads CASSGPPRHTEAFF. The CDR3, as DNA: TGTGCCAGCAGTGGCCCCCCGCGGCACACTGAAGCTTTCTTT. The chain is built from TRBV2 and TRBJ1-1; no clear D. The CDR3 sequence is 14 residues long. Germline CDR1 reads SNHLY; CDR2 reads FYNNEI. Trimming took 4 bases from V and 3 from J, leaving 12 bases between them. Full variable domain (outside the CDR3, taken from reference TRBV2 and TRBJ1-1): EPEVTQTPSHQVTQMGQEVILRCVPISNHLYFYWYRQILGQKVEFLVSFYNNEISEKSEIFDDQFSVERPDGSNFTLKIRSTKLEDSAMYFCASSGPPRHTEAFFGQGTRLTVV.

DNA of the CDR3: TGTGCCTGGGGTACAGGGGTGGCCAAAAACATTCAGTACTTC. As protein: CAWGTGVAKNIQYF. The chain recombines TRBV30 with TRBJ2-4; 7 nucleotides line up with TRBD1. V dropped 5 bases and J dropped 1; count of bases not matched to a gene: 5. Germline V gene lookup returns CDR1 GTSNPN and CDR2 SVGIG (reference sequence). The CDR3 is 14 amino acids. Using reference TRBV30 and TRBJ2-4 for the parts outside the CDR3, the full variable domain is SQTIHQWPATLVQPVGSPLSLECTVEGTSNPNLYWYRQAAGRGLQLLFYSVGIGQISSEVPQNLSASRPQDRQFILSSKKLLLSDSGFYLCAWGTGVAKNIQYFGAGTRLSVL.